This T cell receptor (beta chain) was documented in a study of a mutant IDH1 vaccine in newly diagnosed glioma listed by TCRdb under 2021. At the level of the whole study: Vaccination was initiated 4-6 weeks after radiotherapy alone, or concurrently with temozolomide cycles in the chemotherapy-containing groups. For exploratory analyses, fewer than 30 treated patients had longitudinal TCRB deep sequencing done wherever samples were available. Before enrollment, most patients had been given radiochemotherapy with temozolomide as standard therapy, while the rest had received either radiotherapy alone or temozolomide alone. Peripheral blood was drawn at six visits: V03 (baseline), V05, V07, V10, V12 and V13. The week-35 safety follow-up took place at visit V12, and the week-47 end of study took place at visit V13. Of the approximately 35 treated patients, approximately 60% were male and around 40% were female, and a mean age of about 37 years was recorded. Study-wide findings and limitations: Immune responses induced by the vaccine were seen in 90% to 95% of patients across multiple MHC alleles. Changes in the top peripheral T cell clonotypes picked up by TCRB sequencing did not appear to be linked to pseudoprogression. Availability determined which PBMC samples were chosen for TCRB deep sequencing. It was noted by the authors that analyses of patient blood samples could not be reproduced owing to sample limitations.

V sheds 6 bases and J sheds 1 base, leaving 9 bases between their ends. The germline V gene provides CDR1 MRHNA and CDR2 SNTAGT. Inclusive of the bounding cysteine and phenylalanine, the CDR3 is 13 residues long. This entry keeps only the CDR3 DNA: 39 bases, framed from base 1. According to the study, the label for this sample's time point signals: week 35, safety follow-up. Each vaccine dose was 300 ug of a 20-mer mutant IDH1 peptide in Montanide, given subcutaneously with topical imiquimod. Eight vaccinations were administered to patients in weeks 1, 3, 5, 7, 11, 15, 19 and 23, corresponding to visits V03 through V10. The donors had newly diagnosed IDH1-mutant astrocytomas of WHO grade 3 or 4 that showed loss of nuclear ATRX. The samples were drawn from NOA16, a multicentre, single-arm, open-label phase I trial in Germany that tested a mutant IDH1 peptide vaccine in humans for the first time. Genomic DNA for TCRB sequencing was isolated from EDTA blood with the DNeasy Blood and Tissue Kit.

Remarks on this clone: The antigen it binds to is not known. Base qualities are not at hand, and no much larger clone is one base apart.

Library prep was done by the immunoSEQ multiplex PCR assay. The hsTCRB Kit was used according to the manufacturer's protocol to amplify rearranged TCR beta chain sequences. An Illumina MiSeq was used to sequence the TCRB libraries. The published analysis was carried out like this. The kit vendor's proprietary platform handled demultiplexing, trimming and gene mapping. TCRdb carries this immuneACCESS record with in-frame sequences only. Its versions omit some clonotypes, under half of them owing to an unresolved V gene in the studies checked, with the rest unexplained. V and J calls and clone size follow that table, whereas D and trimming were derived from the DNA. The sample data list tens of thousands of clones, and around 85% of these were observed just once. The top ten constitute roughly 1.6% of the sample.

This receptor was obtained from a man aged 35 to 55 with glioma. This material consisted of PBMCs, taken from a glioma patient whose treatment included an IDH1 peptide vaccine. The sequence links TRBV6-4 to TRBJ1-1; the D segment cannot be called with confidence. The nucleotide sequence reads TGTGCCAGCAGCGTCCAACCGAACACTGAAGCTTTCTTT. It codes for CASSVQPNTEAFF.